One and the same sample provided the 23 T cell receptor beta chains below, sequenced in a study of shared clonotypes between healthy human individuals. This table comes from immunoSEQ multiplex PCR, and its TCRdb copy is limited to in-frame clones, with some not included. The sample yields more than 2,000,000 clones, approximately 90% seen once. Input material: naive CD4+ T cells sorted from blood. Subset given: CD45RA+ positively selected. These receptors were collected from a man between 18 and 35 years old in good health.

This clone has just one count. Other DNA variants within this sample encode the same CDR3. V gene TRBV7-3 combines with J gene TRBJ2-3; D is perhaps TRBD1 or TRBD2 (6 bases each). The CDR3 length is 15 residues. Trimming removed 5 bases at V and 0 bases at J, with 12 bases between. CDR1 and CDR2 from the germline V gene are SGHTA and FQGTGA. In DNA, the CDR3 is TGTGCCAGCAGCCCAAGGGGGGTTAGCACAGATACGCAGTATTTT. Encoded protein: CASSPRGVSTDTQYF. The full variable domain, its missing parts supplied by reference TRBV7-3 and TRBJ2-3, is GAGVSQTPSNKVTEKGKYVELRCDPISGHTALYWYRQSLGQGPEFLIYFQGTGAADDSGLPNDRFFAVRPEGSVSTLKIQRTERGDSAVYLCASSPRGVSTDTQYFGPGTRLTVL.

Comments on this clone: Other DNA sequences in this sample translate to the same CDR3. This chain uses TRBV18 with TRBJ1-4, with D perhaps matching TRBD1 (6 bases). Germline values: CDR1 KGHSH, CDR2 LQKENI. V lost 3 bases and J lost 3, with 11 bases in between. CDR3 length: 15 amino acids. CDR3 nucleotides: TGTGCCAGCTCACCCATGGGGGGCCCTAATGAAAAACTGTTTTTT. Translating gives CASSPMGGPNEKLFF.

The CDR3 DNA follows: TGTGCCAGCAGCCAATCGGAGGGTCAGCCCCAGCATTTT. It encodes CASSQSEGQPQHF. The genes are TRBV16 and TRBJ1-5; D ambiguous. Trimming cost V 0 bases and J 6 bases, with 6 bases left between them. This CDR3 contains 13 residues. The V gene's germline CDR1 is KGHSY and CDR2 FQNENV.

This sequence joins TRBV10-3 and TRBJ2-1; D is undetermined. The CDR3 covers 16 residues. Trimming stripped 3 bases from V and 9 bases from J, with 21 bases between. Germline V gene sequence: CDR1 ENHRY, CDR2 SYGVKD. This chain's CDR3 is CAISDKGTLRLGEQFF. CDR3 in DNA: TGTGCCATCAGTGATAAGGGAACCCTCCGGTTGGGTGAGCAGTTCTTC.

This chain connects TRBV6-5 to TRBJ1-1; D remains unclear. The CDR3 has 16 residues. Germline CDR1 MNHEY, CDR2 SVGAGI. Deletions cut 0 bases from V and 1 base from J, with 12 bases between. CDR3 bases: TGTGCCAGCAGTTACTCGGTCGTATTTCCGAACACTGAAGCTTTCTTT. This gives the protein CASSYSVVFPNTEAFF.

This chain links TRBV7-2 with TRBJ1-2; possibly TRBD1 for D (6 bases). The CDR3 sequence is 14 residues long. The V gene lost 5 bases and the J gene lost 5 bases, with 15 bases spanning the gap. The V gene's germline CDR1 is SGHTA and CDR2 FQGNSA. CDR3 DNA sequence: TGTGCCAGCAGCCCCAGAGGGGGGGGGTATGGCTACACCTTC. Its protein product is CASSPRGGGYGYTF.

V usage is TRBV6-5 and J usage is TRBJ1-1; D gene unclear. This CDR3 is built from 14 residues. V lost 4 bases, J lost 6 bases, and 15 bases lay in between. Germline CDR1 and CDR2: MNHEY and SVGAGI. Here the CDR3 DNA reads TGTGCCAGCAGTTGGGCTGGAGACAACGCTGAAGCTTTCTTT. Translation: CASSWAGDNAEAFF.

The V call is TRBV27, the J call TRBJ1-1; TRBD1 is a possible D gene (5 bases). Germline CDR1 MNHEY, CDR2 SMNVEV (reference sequence). Trimming stripped 0 bases from V and 5 bases from J, with 25 bases between. CDR3 length equals 19 residues. CDR3 residues: CASSLSAPGLLRRNTEAFF. The CDR3 bases are TGTGCCAGCAGTTTATCCGCCCCGGGACTTCTTCGCCGGAATACTGAAGCTTTCTTT.

V gene TRBV11-2 combines with J gene TRBJ2-3; D is tentatively TRBD1 or TRBD2 (5 bases each). The CDR3 covers 15 residues. CDR1 and CDR2 from the germline V gene are SGHAT and FQNNGV. V was pared by 5 bases and J by 2 bases, with 14 bases between. The CDR3 loop is CASSPLGTSTDTQYF. CDR3 DNA sequence: TGTGCCAGCAGCCCCCTAGGGACCTCCACAGATACGCAGTATTTT.

This chain connects TRBV18 to TRBJ1-4; unclear D gene. The CDR3 is 17 residues long. V was cut by 2 bases and J by 0 bases, with 13 bases left in between. Germline loops: CDR1 KGHSH, CDR2 LQKENI. The DNA of the CDR3 is TGTGCCAGCTCACCAGCGGGTATGGCGTCAACTAATGAAAAACTGTTTTTT. Encoded protein: CASSPAGMASTNEKLFF.

Regarding this clone: The sample holds other DNA sequences that translate to the same CDR3. This chain uses TRBV18 with TRBJ1-1; D unclear. Deletions cut 5 bases from V and 3 bases from J, with 10 bases between. The CDR3 loop spans 13 amino acids. The V gene's germline CDR1 is KGHSH and CDR2 LQKENI. Here the CDR3 DNA reads TGTGCCAGCTCAGGGCTGGGTGACACTGAAGCTTTCTTT. This codes for CASSGLGDTEAFF. The complete variable domain, with remaining parts taken from reference TRBV18 and TRBJ1-1, reads NAGVMQNPRHLVRRRGQEARLRCSPMKGHSHVYWYRQLPEEGLKFMVYLQKENIIDESGMPKERFSAEFPKEGPSILRIQQVVRGDSAAYFCASSGLGDTEAFFGQGTRLTVV.

This chain uses TRBV5-1 with TRBJ1-1, with D possibly being TRBD1 (6 bases). Germline CDR1 is SGHRS and CDR2 is YFSETQ. This CDR3 has 15 amino acids. V gave up 0 bases and J gave up 0 bases, with 9 bases separating them. CDR3 coding DNA: TGCGCCAGCAGCTTGGAGGACAGAGTGAACACTGAAGCTTTCTTT. Protein sequence: CASSLEDRVNTEAFF.

On this clone itself: Other DNA sequences from this sample encode an identical CDR3 as well. The chain links TRBV30 to TRBJ1-6, with 9 bases that match TRBD1. The CDR3 covers 13 residues. V trimming: 1 base; J trimming: 10 bases; junction bases outside the gene matches: 2. In germline, CDR1 is GTSNPN, CDR2 SVGIG (reference sequence). CDR3 in DNA: TGTGCCTGGAGTGGACAGGGGGGATCACCCCTCCACTTT. Residues: CAWSGQGGSPLHF.

Concerning this clone itself: This same CDR3 is encoded by further DNA sequences in the sample. The chain combines TRBV5-1 with TRBJ2-2; D is ambiguous. The V and J ends lost 1 base and 2 bases respectively, with 6 bases between them. Germline assignment: CDR1 SGHRS and CDR2 YFSETQ. The length of the CDR3 is 14 residues. This CDR3 is CASSLTANTGELFF. The CDR3 DNA is TGCGCCAGCAGCTTGACAGCCAACACCGGGGAGCTGTTTTTT.

The CDR3 loop is CASSSRGLVETQYF. CDR3 nucleotide sequence: TGTGCCAGCAGCTCGAGGGGGCTCGTAGAGACCCAGTACTTC. J is TRBJ2-5 and V is TRBV11-2, with TRBD1 matching over 7 bases. This CDR3 spans 14 amino acids. Germline values: CDR1 SGHAT, CDR2 FQNNGV. The V gene end was trimmed by 4 bases and the J gene end by 4 bases; junction bases not matched to a gene: 6.

The V call is TRBV15, the J call TRBJ1-2, with 7 bases matching TRBD1. There are 18 residues in the CDR3. The ends lost 0 bases at V and 2 bases at J; junction bases unmatched: 12. CDR1 is LNHNV and CDR2 is YYDKDF in the germline V gene (reference sequence). The CDR3 spells CATSRDDRDSSLNYGYTF. CDR3 coding DNA: TGTGCCACCAGCAGAGATGATAGGGACAGCAGTTTGAACTATGGCTACACCTTC.

This clone appeared once. The V gene is TRBV19, the J gene TRBJ1-5; tentatively, D is TRBD1 (5 bases). This CDR3 comprises 16 residues. The germline V gene encodes CDR1 LNHDA and CDR2 SQIVND (reference sequence). Trimming stripped 7 bases from V and 1 base from J, with 17 bases between. The CDR3 DNA sequence: TGTGCCAGTAATTTTATTGGGACGGGAAGCAATCAGCCCCAGCATTTT. Protein sequence: CASNFIGTGSNQPQHF.

The chain recombines TRBV5-1 with TRBJ2-2; D might be TRBD1 (6 bases). The length of the CDR3 is 16 residues. The V gene's germline CDR1 is SGHRS and CDR2 YFSETQ. The germline V and J ends were trimmed by 0 bases and 3 bases, with 12 bases remaining between them. CDR3 nucleotides: TGCGCCAGCAGCTTGGAGGGCAGGGGTTACACCGGGGAGCTGTTTTTT. It codes for CASSLEGRGYTGELFF.

The rearrangement joins TRBV10-3 to TRBJ2-5; D may be TRBD1 (5 bases). The CDR3 has 14 amino acids. CDR1 is ENHRY, CDR2 SYGVKD, per germline. Trimming took off 0 bases at V and 2 bases at J, with 7 bases between the two ends. DNA of the CDR3: TGTGCCATCAGTGAGTCGACAGCACAAGAGACCCAGTACTTC. This gives the protein CAISESTAQETQYF.

The rearrangement uses TRBV10-3 and TRBJ2-5; 9 bases agree with TRBD2. The tail of the sequence fits TRBJ2-7 better, so the J call may be wrong. The CDR3 totals 14 residues. The germline V gene has CDR1 ENHRY and CDR2 SYGVKD. CDR3 coding DNA: TGTGCCATCAGTGAGTCGAGCGGGAGGTACGAGCAGTACTTC. This gives the protein CAISESSGRYEQYF.

With respect to this clone: Other DNA sequences of this sample code for an identical CDR3. V usage is TRBV15 and J usage is TRBJ1-6; D gene uncertain. Germline CDR1 and CDR2: LNHNV and YYDKDF (reference sequence). The CDR3 totals 16 residues. V dropped 5 bases and J dropped 0 bases, with 11 bases sitting between them. The CDR3 sequence: CATSRVGSSYNSPLHF. The CDR3, as DNA: TGTGCCACCAGCCGCGTAGGGAGCTCCTATAATTCACCCCTCCACTTT. Together with reference TRBV15 and TRBJ1-6, the CDR3 gives the full variable domain: DAMVIQNPRYQVTQFGKPVTLSCSQTLNHNVMYWYQQKSSQAPKLLFHYYDKDFNNEADTPDNFQSRRPNTSFCFLDIRSPGLGDTAMYLCATSRVGSSYNSPLHFGNGTRLTVT.

The chain uses TRBV30 and TRBJ1-3, with D perhaps TRBD1 (6 bases). Trimming took 5 bases from V and 4 from J, leaving 12 bases between them. The CDR3 is 13 amino acids. The germline V gene has CDR1 GTSNPN and CDR2 SVGIG (reference sequence). This CDR3 is CAWAGVFGNTIYF. The CDR3 bases are TGTGCCTGGGCAGGGGTATTCGGAAACACCATATATTTT. Full variable domain (missing parts from reference TRBV30 and TRBJ1-3): SQTIHQWPATLVQPVGSPLSLECTVEGTSNPNLYWYRQAAGRGLQLLFYSVGIGQISSEVPQNLSASRPQDRQFILSSKKLLLSDSGFYLCAWAGVFGNTIYFGEGSWLTVV.

This clone was observed a single time. This rearrangement joins TRBV6-1 to TRBJ1-1; 7 bases align to TRBD1. CDR3 size: 14 residues. The germline V gene has CDR1 MNHNS and CDR2 SASEGT. V shed 7 bases and J 2 bases; nucleotides not matched to a gene: 7. This chain's CDR3 is CASTWTGYNTEAFF. For the CDR3, the DNA is TGTGCCAGCACCTGGACAGGATATAACACTGAAGCTTTCTTT.